Sequencing of this T cell receptor (beta chain) was carried out in a study of blood T cells in healthy people across ages. Concerning this clonotype itself: No antigen is known for it.

A sample-barcoded 5' primer and a J-beta primer mix were used in a second PCR of about 6 to 12 cycles. Every sample gave at least 3 million paired-end reads containing CDR3. MiXCR, applied by TCRdb to the 5' RACE reads, yields one record per CDR3 protein. The table lists 750,000 to 1,000,000 distinct CDR3 sequences, 25% to 35% of them singletons, with roughly 10% in the top ten. Study findings and constraints: Relative to aged donors, long-lived donors carried more naive CD4+ cells and displayed higher diversity.

In addition, the sample was reused for a study of T cells of mothers and their children. This second study notes: In related and unrelated pairs alike, thymic selection shapes TCR recombination output, with inherited differences minor. Related pairs of mothers and children showed slightly higher, non-significant overlap versus unrelated pairs.

The receptor was isolated from a woman aged 40 to 49 in good health. The sequenced sample consisted of blood.

CDR3 DNA sequence: TGCGCCAGCAGCTCCTCCGGGACAGGGATAGAGACCCAGTACTTC. It codes for CASSSSGTGIETQYF. The chain uses TRBV5-1 and TRBJ2-5; TRBD1 matches 9 bases. The CDR3 runs to 15 residues. V lost 3 bases and J lost 4; bases outside the gene matches: 7. Germline assignment: CDR1 SGHRS and CDR2 YFSETQ. Together with reference TRBV5-1 and TRBJ2-5, the CDR3 gives the full variable domain: KAGVTQTPRYLIKTRGQQVTLSCSPISGHRSVSWYQQTPGQGLQFLFEYFSETQRNKGNFPGRFSGRQFSNSRSEMNVSTLELGDSALYLCASSSSGTGIETQYFGPGTRLLVL.